The TCR beta chain described here comes from a study of blood T cell repertoires in COVID-19. As for the study in general: Collection of acute and convalescent COVID-19 samples took place in the United States, Italy and Spain. From T cells, B-cell-depleted T cells, or PBMCs came the material, which was cDNA or gDNA.

CDR1 and CDR2 (germline): MNHNY, SVGAGI (reference sequence). CDR3 length: 16 residues. The V and J ends lost 5 bases and 0 bases respectively, with 14 bases between them. As handled by the study authors: Amplified reference gene primers provided the basis for estimating nucleated cell counts. Sequencing used immunoSEQ multiplex PCR; TCRdb keeps in-frame clones, though not all of them. V, J and clone size are those of that table, while D and trimming were read from the DNA. The table shows about 88,000 clones, with about 90% occurring only once. The material sequenced was peripheral blood. This TCR was sampled from a male donor with acute or convalescent COVID-19. The chain has TRBV6-6 and TRBJ2-1; TRBD2 is a possible D gene (5 bases). The CDR3 is CASSPQLGSSYNEQFF. DNA of the CDR3: TGTGCCAGCAGTCCCCAGCTGGGGAGCTCCTACAATGAGCAGTTCTTC.